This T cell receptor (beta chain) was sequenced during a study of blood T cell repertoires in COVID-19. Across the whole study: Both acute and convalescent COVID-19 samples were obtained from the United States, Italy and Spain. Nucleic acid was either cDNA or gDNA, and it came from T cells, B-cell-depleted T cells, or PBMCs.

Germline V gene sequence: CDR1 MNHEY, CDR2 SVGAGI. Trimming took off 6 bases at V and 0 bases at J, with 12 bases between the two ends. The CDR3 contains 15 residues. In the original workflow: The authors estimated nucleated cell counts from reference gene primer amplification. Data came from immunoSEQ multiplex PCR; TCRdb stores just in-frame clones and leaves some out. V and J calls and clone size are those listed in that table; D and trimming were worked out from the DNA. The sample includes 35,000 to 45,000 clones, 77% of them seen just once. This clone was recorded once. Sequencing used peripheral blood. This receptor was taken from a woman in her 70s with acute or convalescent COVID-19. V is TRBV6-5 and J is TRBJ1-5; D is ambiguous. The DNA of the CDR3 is TGTGCCAGCAGCCACGACCGACATAGCAATCAGCCCCAGCATTTT. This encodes CASSHDRHSNQPQHF.